This record looks at one T cell receptor beta chain sequence and its context. The diagnostic criteria for definite or probable disease, as recently defined, were met by the patients with Susac syndrome. RNA in amounts of roughly 0.5 to 1 ug was reverse transcribed with random hexamers. Amplification of TCR beta CDR3 by immunoSEQ multiplex PCR spanned 54 Vbeta and 13 Jbeta. TCRdb re-called the immunoSEQ multiplex PCR reads through MiXCR, storing one row per CDR3 protein. Among about 180,000 distinct CDR3 sequences listed, approximately 94% were seen once. The sample is drawn from a study of CD8 T cells in Susac syndrome. Study details: Clinical remission applied to under 10 sequenced Susac syndrome patients, and six had active disease. Blood was drawn from patients with Susac syndrome. At that point, they were therapy-naive, on corticosteroids, or on intravenous immunoglobulin alone.

Trimming left V 0 bases short and J 5 bases short, with 11 bases between. CDR3 size: 14 residues. Germline CDR1 SGDLS, CDR2 YYNGEE. The sequence came from a human donor with Susac syndrome. Sequencing used CD4+ T cells from PBMCs. The chain links TRBV9 to TRBJ1-1; D unclear. DNA for the CDR3: TGTGCCAGCAGCGTAGCCCCGACGCGAACTGAAGCTTTCTTT. The encoded protein is CASSVAPTRTEAFF.